Presented here are 10 T cell receptor beta chains from one specimen sequenced in a study of spatial heterogeneity in lung cancer. Each CDR3 protein gets one entry after TCRdb re-called the 5' RACE reads with MiXCR. The sample lists approximately 7,800 distinct CDR3 sequences, about 8.6% seen once, with about 45% in the top ten. Time point indicated: sample taken at primary tumor resection. Source: PBMCs, taken at surgery. Receptor source: a male donor with early-stage non-small cell lung cancer.

This clonotype was counted at least ten times. The CDR3 region has the DNA TGTGCCAGCAGCCAAGATAATGGTGGTGGCGGGCTGCACAATGAGCAGTTCTTC. Its translation is CASSQDNGGGGLHNEQFF. V usage is TRBV3-1 and J usage is TRBJ2-1; D is possibly TRBD2 (5 bases). The CDR3 consists of 18 residues. Germline V gives CDR1 LGHDT, CDR2 YNNKEL (reference sequence). V lost 0 bases and J 5 bases, leaving 20 bases between the germline ends.

This clonotype was counted a few times. The chain combines TRBV4-3 with TRBJ2-1, with D possibly called TRBD1 or TRBD2 (5 bases each). Germline V gene sequence: CDR1 LGHNA, CDR2 YSLEER. V was pared by 0 bases and J by 2 bases, with 17 bases between. The CDR3 is made up of 18 amino acids. The CDR3 here is CASSQEVSGTFTYNEQFF. CDR3 sequence (DNA): TGCGCCAGCAGCCAAGAGGTTTCCGGGACCTTCACCTACAATGAGCAGTTCTTC.

Concerning this clonotype: A read error is possible here, since a much larger clone lies one base away. Without the conserved terminal phenylalanine or tryptophan, this CDR3 likely stems from a read error. This chain links TRBV27 with TRBJ2-7; 9 nucleotides match TRBD1. With V trimmed by 0 bases and J by 7 bases, 13 bases remained unmatched. This CDR3 region has 17 residues. Germline V gene sequence: CDR1 MNHEY, CDR2 SMNVEV (reference sequence). The CDR3 DNA is TGTGCCAGCAGTTTATCGAATCCACGGGACAGGGAGTTAGAGCAGTACCTC. Translation: CASSLSNPRDRELEQYL.

This clonotype was picked up many times. V gene TRBV7-6 combines with J gene TRBJ2-7, with 9 bases matching TRBD1. This CDR3 contains 14 residues. V was clipped by 5 bases and J by 2 bases; unmatched bases: 4. The germline V gene has CDR1 SGHVS and CDR2 FNYEAQ. CDR3 sequence (DNA): TGTGCCAGCAGCACGCGACAGGGGGCCTACGAGCAGTACTTC. This translates into CASSTRQGAYEQYF.

This clonotype was found many times. The rearrangement links TRBV3-1 to TRBJ1-2; D is uncertain. The germline V gene has CDR1 LGHDT and CDR2 YNNKEL (reference sequence). The ends were cut back, 1 base at V and 7 bases at J, with 16 bases in the middle. This CDR3 has 15 amino acids. The CDR3 coding sequence is TGTGCCAGCAGCCAAGGGTCTCAAGAGAGGAGTGGCTACACCTTC. Its translation: CASSQGSQERSGYTF.

The sample holds many counts of this clonotype. V and J are TRBV20-1 and TRBJ1-1; D is unresolved. The CDR3 runs to 13 residues. Germline CDR1 DFQATT, CDR2 SNEGSKA (reference sequence). Written as DNA, the CDR3 is TGCAGGGCCGTCTCGACAATTCGCACTGAAGCTTTCTTT. As protein: CRAVSTIRTEAFF.

Many counts were recorded for this clonotype. The chain employs TRBV9 and TRBJ2-1; D is undetermined. The CDR3 length is 16 residues. Trimming took off 0 bases at V and 1 base at J, with 11 bases between the two ends. Germline V gene lookup returns CDR1 SGDLS and CDR2 YYNGEE. The CDR3 nucleotides read TGTGCCAGCAGCGTAGGTTACGTACCTTCCTACAATGAGCAGTTCTTC. This gives the protein CASSVGYVPSYNEQFF.

This clonotype showed up many times. The rearrangement links TRBV6-1 to TRBJ2-1; 14 positions agree with TRBD2. J gave up 9 bases and V 5 bases, and 15 bases lay outside the gene matches. The CDR3 spans 18 residues. Germline CDR1 is MNHNS and CDR2 is SASEGT. Written as DNA, the CDR3 is TGTGCCAGCAGTACCGACGCCGGGACTAGCGGGAGTCTTTCTGAGCAGTTCTTC. Translation: CASSTDAGTSGSLSEQFF.

V is TRBV6-5 and J is TRBJ2-2, with 7 bases aligning to TRBD2. The CDR3 spans 16 residues. The V and J ends lost 2 bases and 0 bases, in that order; junction bases with no gene match: 3. The germline V gene encodes CDR1 MNHEY and CDR2 SVGAGI. The CDR3 reads CASSYSGTTNTGELFF. The CDR3 DNA is TGTGCCAGCAGTTACAGCGGGACCACGAACACCGGGGAGCTGTTTTTT.

This clonotype was detected many times. The chain couples TRBV11-3 to TRBJ1-2, with TRBD1 identical over 7 bases. The junction had 5 bases not matched to a gene; V was cut back by 5 bases and J by 5 bases. This CDR3 has 13 residues. CDR1 and CDR2 (germline): SGHNT, YENEEA. The CDR3 sequence is CASSVGTAYGYTF. CDR3 in DNA: TGTGCCAGCAGCGTCGGGACAGCTTATGGCTACACCTTC.